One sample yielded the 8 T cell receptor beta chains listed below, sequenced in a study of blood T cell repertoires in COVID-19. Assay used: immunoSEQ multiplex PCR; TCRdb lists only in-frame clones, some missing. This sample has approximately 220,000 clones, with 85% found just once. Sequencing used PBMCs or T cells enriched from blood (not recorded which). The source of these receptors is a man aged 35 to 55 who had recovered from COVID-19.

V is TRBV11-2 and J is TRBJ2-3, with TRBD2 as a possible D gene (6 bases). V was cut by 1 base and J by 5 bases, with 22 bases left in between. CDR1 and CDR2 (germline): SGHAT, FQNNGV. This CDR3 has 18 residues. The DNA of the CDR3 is TGTGCCAGCAGCTTAGGCCCGACTAGATGGTCTGGAGAAGATACGCAGTATTTT. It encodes CASSLGPTRWSGEDTQYF. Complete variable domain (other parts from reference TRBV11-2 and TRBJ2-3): EAGVAQSPRYKIIEKRQSVAFWCNPISGHATLYWYQQILGQGPKLLIQFQNNGVVDDSQLPKDRFSAERLKGVDSTLKIQPAKLEDSAVYLCASSLGPTRWSGEDTQYFGPGTRLTVL.

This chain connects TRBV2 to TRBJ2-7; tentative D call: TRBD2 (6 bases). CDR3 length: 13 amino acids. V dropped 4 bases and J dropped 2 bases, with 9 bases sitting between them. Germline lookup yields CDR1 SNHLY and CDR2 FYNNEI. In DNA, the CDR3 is TGTGCCAGCAGTGGAGGGACTCCCTACGAGCAGTACTTC. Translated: CASSGGTPYEQYF.

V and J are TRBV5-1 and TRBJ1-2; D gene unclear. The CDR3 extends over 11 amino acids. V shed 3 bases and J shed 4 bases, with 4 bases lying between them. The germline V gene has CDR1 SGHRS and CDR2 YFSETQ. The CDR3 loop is CASSSGYGYTF. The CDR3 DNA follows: TGCGCCAGCAGCTCCGGCTATGGCTACACCTTC.

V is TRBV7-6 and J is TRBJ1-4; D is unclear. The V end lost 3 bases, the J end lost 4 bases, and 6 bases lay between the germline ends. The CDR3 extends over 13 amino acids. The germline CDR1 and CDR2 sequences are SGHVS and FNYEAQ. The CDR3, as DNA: TGTGCCAGCAGCTTGGGAGATAATGAAAAACTGTTTTTT. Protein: CASSLGDNEKLFF.

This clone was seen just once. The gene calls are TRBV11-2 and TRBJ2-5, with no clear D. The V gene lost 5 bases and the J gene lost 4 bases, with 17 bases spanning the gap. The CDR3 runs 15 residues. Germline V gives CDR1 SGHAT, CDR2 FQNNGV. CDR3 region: CASSVRPHSPETQYF. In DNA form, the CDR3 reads TGTGCCAGCAGCGTAAGGCCCCACAGTCCAGAGACCCAGTACTTC.

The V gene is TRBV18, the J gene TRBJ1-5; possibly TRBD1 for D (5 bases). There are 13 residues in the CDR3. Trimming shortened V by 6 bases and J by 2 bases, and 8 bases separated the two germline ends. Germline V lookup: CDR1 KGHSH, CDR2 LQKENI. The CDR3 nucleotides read TGTGCCAGCTCTGTAGGGGGCAATCAGCCCCAGCATTTT. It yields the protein CASSVGGNQPQHF.

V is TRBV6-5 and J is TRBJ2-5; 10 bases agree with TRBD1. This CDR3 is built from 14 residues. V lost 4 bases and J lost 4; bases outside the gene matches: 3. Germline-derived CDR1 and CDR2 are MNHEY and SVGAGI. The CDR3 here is CASSSRTGGETQYF. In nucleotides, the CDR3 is TGTGCCAGCAGTTCGAGGACAGGGGGAGAGACCCAGTACTTC.

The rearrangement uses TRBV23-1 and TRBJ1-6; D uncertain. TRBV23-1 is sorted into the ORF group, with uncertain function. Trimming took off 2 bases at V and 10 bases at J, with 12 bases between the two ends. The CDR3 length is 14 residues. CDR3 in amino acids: CASSQRLGLSPLHF. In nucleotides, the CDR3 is TGCGCCAGCAGTCAACGTCTCGGGTTGTCACCCCTCCACTTT.